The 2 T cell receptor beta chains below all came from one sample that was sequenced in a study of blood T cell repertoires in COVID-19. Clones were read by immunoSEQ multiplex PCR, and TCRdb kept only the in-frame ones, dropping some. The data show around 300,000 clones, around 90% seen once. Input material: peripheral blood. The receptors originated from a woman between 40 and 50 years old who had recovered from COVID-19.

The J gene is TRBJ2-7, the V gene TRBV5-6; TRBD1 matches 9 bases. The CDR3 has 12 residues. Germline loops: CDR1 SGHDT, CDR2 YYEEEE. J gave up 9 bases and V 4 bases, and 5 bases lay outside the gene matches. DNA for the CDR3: TGTGCCAGCAGCGGGACAGGGAGCAGGCAGTACTTC. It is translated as CASSGTGSRQYF.

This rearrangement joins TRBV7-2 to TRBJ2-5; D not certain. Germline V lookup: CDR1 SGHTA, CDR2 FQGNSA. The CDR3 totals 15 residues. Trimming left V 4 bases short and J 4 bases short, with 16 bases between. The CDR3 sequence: CASSSPGDGRETQYF. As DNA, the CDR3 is TGTGCCAGCAGCTCCCCAGGCGACGGAAGAGAGACCCAGTACTTC.